One and the same sample provided the 5 T cell receptor beta chains below, sequenced in a study of blood T cell repertoires in COVID-19. The method was immunoSEQ multiplex PCR; TCRdb's version includes in-frame clones alone and lacks a portion of them. The sample includes around 130,000 clones, around three quarters of them seen just once. The sequencing input was peripheral blood. These receptors originate from a human donor in a cohort sampled during active COVID-19.

CDR3 sequence: CASSQDSTTNEKLFF. DNA of the CDR3: TGTGCCAGCAGTCAGGACAGCACAACTAATGAAAAACTGTTTTTT. The genes are TRBV2 and TRBJ1-4, with a tentative D call TRBD1 (6 bases). The CDR3 is 15 residues long. The V end was cut by 5 bases, the J end by 0 bases, with 10 bases between. Germline assignment: CDR1 SNHLY and CDR2 FYNNEI.

The V gene is TRBV10-3, the J gene TRBJ2-5; D might be TRBD1 (6 bases). Deletions cut 3 bases from V and 5 bases from J, with 10 bases between. CDR3 length: 13 residues. CDR1 and CDR2 from the germline V gene are ENHRY and SYGVKD. The CDR3 protein is CAISEQGGETQYF. The CDR3 DNA follows: TGTGCCATCAGTGAACAGGGTGGCGAGACCCAGTACTTC.

The chain uses TRBV6-5 and TRBJ1-2, with 7 bases fitting TRBD1. This CDR3 spans 13 amino acids. The junction had 8 bases not matched to a gene; V was cut back by 8 bases and J by 5 bases. Germline V gene lookup returns CDR1 MNHEY and CDR2 SVGAGI. The CDR3 sequence is CASGYPRGYGYTF. CDR3 nucleotide sequence: TGTGCCAGCGGATATCCCAGGGGGTATGGCTACACCTTC.

A single count supports this clone. The V call is TRBV11-2, the J call TRBJ1-1, with 9 bases matching TRBD1. The CDR3 sequence is 17 residues long. Germline lookup yields CDR1 SGHAT and CDR2 FQNNGV. The trim removed 5 bases at V and 4 bases at J, leaving 14 bases unmatched. The CDR3 DNA is TGTGCCAGCAGCGTCAAATCACAGGGGGCGGTTGGCACTGAAGCTTTCTTT. Its translation is CASSVKSQGAVGTEAFF.

The V call is TRBV6-5, the J call TRBJ2-7; maybe TRBD1 (5 bases). Between the trimmed V and J ends, which lost 5 bases and 0 bases, there was a span of 11 bases. In germline, CDR1 is MNHEY, CDR2 SVGAGI. This CDR3 has 14 amino acids. The CDR3 DNA reads as TGTGCCAGCAGTCTGGGGCTGATCTCCTACGAGCAGTACTTC. Amino acid sequence: CASSLGLISYEQYF.